These 11 T cell receptor beta chains originate from one sample sequenced in a study of T cells in narcolepsy (dated by TCRdb to 2017 to 2018). Library preparation used the immunoSEQ multiplex PCR assay. In TCRdb, the immuneACCESS table is reduced to in-frame sequences with V and J assigned. These tables do not hold every clone; where another copy was compared, an unresolved V gene accounts for under half, and the others remain unexplained. This sample gives 25,000 to 35,000 clones in total; around 90% of them show up just once. Around 1.2% of the sample is in the top ten clones. The sample comprised CD45RA- memory CD4+ T cells from PBMCs. In light of the paper, this sample's cell subset or site label describes: memory T cells sorted ex vivo from peripheral blood. Receptor source: a human donor with narcolepsy.

The chain recombines TRBV7-2 with TRBJ1-5, with a tentative D call TRBD1 (5 bases). CDR1 SGHTA and CDR2 FQGNSA come from the germline V gene. The CDR3 loop spans 15 amino acids. V lost 2 bases and J 6 bases, leaving 14 bases between the germline ends. CDR3 bases: TGTGCCAGCAGCTTAATCGAACAGGCGGGTCAGCCCCAGCATTTT. This translates into CASSLIEQAGQPQHF.

The table lists this clone with a count of one. This chain connects TRBV7-3 to TRBJ2-1; D is ambiguous. CDR1 and CDR2 (germline): SGHTA, FQGTGA. The CDR3 spans 12 residues. The V gene lost 2 bases and the J gene lost 7 bases, with 6 bases spanning the gap. The CDR3: CASSLDSNEQFF. The DNA of the CDR3 is TGTGCCAGCAGCTTAGATTCTAATGAGCAGTTCTTC.

The chain uses TRBV28 and TRBJ1-1, with D maybe TRBD1 (6 bases). Germline V lookup: CDR1 MDHEN, CDR2 SYDVKM. Trimming took 3 bases from V and 1 from J, leaving 12 bases between them. CDR3 length: 15 amino acids. The DNA of the CDR3 is TGTGCCAGCAGTTTCCTTAGACAGGCGAACACTGAAGCTTTCTTT. The encoded protein is CASSFLRQANTEAFF.

CDR3 DNA: TGTGCCAGCTCACCATGGACAGGAAGGGTCGGTGGCTACACCTTC. This sequence encodes CASSPWTGRVGGYTF. The chain links TRBV18 to TRBJ1-2, with 7 bases that match TRBD1. The CDR3 contains 15 residues. V was pared by 2 bases and J by 7 bases, with 10 bases of the junction left unmatched. The germline gives CDR1 KGHSH, CDR2 LQKENI.

The rearrangement links TRBV6-1 to TRBJ2-1, with TRBD2 matching over 9 bases. J was trimmed by 8 bases and V by 5 bases; bases with no gene match: 10. Germline-derived CDR1 and CDR2 are MNHNS and SASEGT. The CDR3 covers 15 residues. DNA for the CDR3: TGTGCCAGCAGTCAGGCGGGAGGGCGGGTGGATGAGCAGTTCTTC. Protein product: CASSQAGGRVDEQFF.

The chain has TRBV7-3 and TRBJ2-1; D unresolved. The CDR3 is made up of 13 amino acids. Trimming took off 3 bases at V and 6 bases at J, with 9 bases between the two ends. CDR1 is SGHTA and CDR2 is FQGTGA in the germline V gene. DNA for the CDR3: TGTGCCAGCAGCTTGTCGGGTCTCAATGAGCAGTTCTTC. Its translation is CASSLSGLNEQFF.

This rearrangement joins TRBV5-1 to TRBJ2-7; weak D call: TRBD1 (6 bases). The V and J ends lost 3 bases and 0 bases respectively, with 16 bases between them. This CDR3 comprises 16 residues. The V gene's germline CDR1 is SGHRS and CDR2 YFSETQ. The CDR3 is CASSSATGTGSYEQYF. The CDR3 region has the DNA TGCGCCAGCAGCTCGGCGACAGGCACGGGCTCCTACGAGCAGTACTTC.

The V and J genes are TRBV28 and TRBJ1-5; no clear D. Germline CDR1 reads MDHEN; CDR2 reads SYDVKM. The CDR3 contains 13 residues. The germline V and J ends were trimmed by 4 bases and 0 bases, with 4 bases remaining between them. Here the CDR3 reads CASSSDSNQPQHF. As DNA, the CDR3 is TGTGCCAGCAGTTCGGATAGCAATCAGCCCCAGCATTTT. The variable domain in full, with the rest retrieved from reference TRBV28 and TRBJ1-5, is DVKVTQSSRYLVKRTGEKVFLECVQDMDHENMFWYRQDPGLGLRLIYFSYDVKMKEKGDIPEGYSVSREKKERFSLILESASTNQTSMYLCASSSDSNQPQHFGDGTRLSIL.

The J gene is TRBJ2-1, the V gene TRBV15, with a tentative D call TRBD2 (5 bases). Germline V lookup: CDR1 LNHNV, CDR2 YYDKDF (reference sequence). The CDR3 extends over 14 amino acids. Trimming took off 1 base at V and 9 bases at J, with 13 bases between the two ends. CDR3 nucleotide sequence: TGTGCCACCAGCAGAGGTCCGGGGAGCGGTGAGCAGTTCTTC. Protein: CATSRGPGSGEQFF. Variable domain in full (rest from reference TRBV15 and TRBJ2-1): DAMVIQNPRYQVTQFGKPVTLSCSQTLNHNVMYWYQQKSSQAPKLLFHYYDKDFNNEADTPDNFQSRRPNTSFCFLDIRSPGLGDTAMYLCATSRGPGSGEQFFGPGTRLTVL.

V and J are TRBV2 and TRBJ2-1; 12 bases fit TRBD2. J was trimmed by 9 bases and V by 6 bases; bases with no gene match: 9. Germline loops: CDR1 SNHLY, CDR2 FYNNEI. The CDR3 loop spans 15 amino acids. The CDR3 is CASSPTSGRIGEQFF. The CDR3 DNA reads TGTGCCAGCAGCCCGACTAGCGGGAGAATAGGTGAGCAGTTCTTC.

The chain uses TRBV29-1 and TRBJ2-3; D is unresolved. Trimming took off 6 bases at V and 2 bases at J, with 21 bases between the two ends. The V gene's germline CDR1 is SQVTM and CDR2 ANQGSEA. The CDR3 extends over 16 amino acids. The CDR3 sequence: CSVHLGPLGITDTQYF. CDR3 nucleotide sequence: TGCAGCGTCCACTTAGGGCCCCTCGGAATCACAGATACGCAGTATTTT.